This T cell receptor (beta chain) was recovered during a study of CD8 T cells in ankylosing spondylitis. TCRdb redid the calling of the 5' RACE reads with MiXCR, one entry per CDR3 protein. The sample lists about 210,000 distinct CDR3 sequences, around 7.9% occurring once. Overall study results and limits: What appeared characteristic of ankylosing spondylitis blood was a TCR beta motif of about eight highly homologous variants.

This clonotype has a handful of counts. Its antigen is not known. This sequence originates from a male donor with ankylosing spondylitis. The specimen sequenced was blood, either unsorted or a sorted T cell fraction (not recorded which).

The DNA for the CDR3 is TGTGCCAGCAGCTTAGTGGGATCTGAGGGCTACACCTTC. Protein: CASSLVGSEGYTF. The chain uses TRBV5-6 and TRBJ1-2, with D unclear. The CDR3 covers 13 residues. The ends were cut back, 2 bases at V and 8 bases at J, with 13 bases in the middle. Germline CDR1 reads SGHDT; CDR2 reads YYEEEE.